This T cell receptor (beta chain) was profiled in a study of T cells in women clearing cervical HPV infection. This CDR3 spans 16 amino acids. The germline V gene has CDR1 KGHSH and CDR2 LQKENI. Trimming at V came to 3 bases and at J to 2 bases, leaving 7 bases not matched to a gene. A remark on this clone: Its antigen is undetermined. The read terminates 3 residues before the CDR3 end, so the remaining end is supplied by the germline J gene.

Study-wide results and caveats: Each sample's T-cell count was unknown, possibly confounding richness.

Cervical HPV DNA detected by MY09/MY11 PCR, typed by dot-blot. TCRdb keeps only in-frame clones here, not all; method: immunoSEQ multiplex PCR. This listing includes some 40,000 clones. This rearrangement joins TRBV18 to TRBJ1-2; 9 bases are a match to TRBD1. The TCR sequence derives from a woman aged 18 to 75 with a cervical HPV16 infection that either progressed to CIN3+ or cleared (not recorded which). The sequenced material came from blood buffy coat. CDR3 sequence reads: CASSPRQGGMNYGYTF. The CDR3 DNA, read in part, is TGTGCCAGCTCACCTAGACAGGGGGGCATGAACTATGGC. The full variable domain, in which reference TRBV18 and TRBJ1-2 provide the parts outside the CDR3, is NAGVMQNPRHLVRRRGQEARLRCSPMKGHSHVYWYRQLPEEGLKFMVYLQKENIIDESGMPKERFSAEFPKEGPSILRIQQVVRGDSAAYFCASSPRQGGMNYGYTFGSGTRLTVV.